The source of this T cell receptor (beta chain) is a study of blood T cell repertoires in COVID-19 (dated by TCRdb to the early 2020s). With respect to the entire study: Collaborator samples came from the United States, Italy and Spain and covered acute and convalescent phases of COVID-19. The prospective study material was composed of cDNA or gDNA derived from T cells, B-cell-depleted T cells, or PBMCs. Deeply sampled blood TCRbeta repertoires from subjects exposed to, actively infected with, or recovered from COVID-19 were included in the dataset. A freely available public database, intended as a resource for researchers studying the immune response to SARS-CoV-2, is where the repertoires were released. Samples were obtained from the ongoing ImmuneRACE study (first 160 participants) and from over a thousand subjects provided by 6 global collaborators. The sample metadata nearly always contained a de-identified subject ID, COVID-19 status, age in years and sex. Where available, HLA class I and class II types were taken from metadata supplied by the sample provider and were not determined by assay-based typing. Overall study outcomes, separate from this receptor: Clinical and demographic metadata were provided uncurated, with the amount varying by source and participant.

CDR1 and CDR2 are drawn from the germline V gene: SGHTA, FQGNSA. Including cysteine and phenylalanine, the CDR3 has 15 amino acids. CDR3 DNA is the only sequence kept; it has 45 bases, read in frame from the first base. The trim is 0 bases for V and 2 bases for J, with a gap of 11 bases between the germline ends. Of note for this clone: Its target antigen remains unknown. The record has no base qualities; no much larger clone is one base away. The sample has other DNA sequences that encode this CDR3 too.

TCRbeta CDR3 regions were amplified from genomic DNA using the immunoSEQ Assay, a bias-controlled multiplex PCR. Per the original workflow: The number of nucleated cells in each sample was estimated from the amplification of reference gene primers within the assay. Sequence reads were collapsed and filtered to measure the absolute abundance of every unique TCRbeta CDR3 rearrangement. Productive Simpson clonality was computed per sample as the square root of Simpson's diversity index over productive rearrangements. The table was pulled from immuneACCESS by TCRdb, which kept in-frame rearrangements only. Such tables lose some clones; where checked, under half of the loss comes from unresolved V genes, and the rest has no known cause. Clone size and V and J calls were adopted from that table, with D and trimming inferred from the DNA. This sample lists about 170,000 clones; about 87% were detected once. Under 0.7% of the sample is in the top ten clones.

One collaborating source in Seattle enrolled patients while the patients were actively infected and followed the patients over time throughout the course of disease. The collaborating institutions used their own protocols to collect whole blood in K2EDTA tubes. Collaborator samples were shipped for TCRbeta analysis as frozen whole blood, isolated PBMCs, or DNA extracted from either sample type. The sequenced sample was peripheral blood. The TCR was taken from a man aged 60 to 75 with COVID-19, enrolled during active disease. This receptor chain uses TRBV7-2 and TRBJ2-7, and perhaps TRBD2 as D gene, on 5 matching bases. The CDR3 reads CASSLAPGGTYEQYF. The DNA sequence is TGTGCCAGCAGCTTAGCCCCAGGAGGAACCTACGAGCAGTACTTC.